The T cell receptor beta chain described here comes from a study of vaccination and CD4 T cells after COVID-19. Indicated treatment: approximately nine-day PBMC culture with coronavirus spike peptide pools or control peptides (ViraFEST assay). This clonotype was seen once. The antigen is undetermined. Cultured CD4+ T cell DNA underwent sequencing with the Oncomine TCR Beta short-read assay. TCRdb reprocessed the PCR reads with MiXCR, giving one entry per CDR3 protein. The sample lists approximately 13,000 distinct CDR3 sequences; more than 45% were seen once. Germline V lookup: CDR1 LNHDA, CDR2 SQIVND (reference sequence). Germline trimming cut 6 bases from V and 3 bases from J; bases unmatched to any gene: 6. The length of the CDR3 is 15 residues.

The chain is built from TRBV19 and TRBJ2-7; 12 bases are shared with TRBD2. Sequenced material: CD4+ T cells from blood, cultured in vitro. This clonotype was sampled from a human donor who had recovered from COVID-19. Here the CDR3 DNA reads TGTGCCAGTAGACGGACTAGCGGGAATTACTACGAGCAGTACTTC. The encoded protein is CASRRTSGNYYEQYF.